The rows below give T cell receptor beta chains drawn from one sample of a study of blood T cell repertoires in COVID-19. The assay was immunoSEQ multiplex PCR, and TCRdb's table has in-frame clones only and misses some. Among a few hundred thousand clones listed, about 91% were seen once. Sequencing used PBMCs or T cells enriched from blood (not recorded which). The source is a woman aged 40 to 49 with acute COVID-19. Each CDR3 is given with its conserved first and last residue. The order of the fields is V gene, D gene, CDR3 protein. D genes are given only for firm matches.

V: TRBV5-8
D: .
CDR3: CASSFGPDTQYF

V: TRBV6-5
D: .
CDR3: CASRRTLSGNTIYF

V: TRBV5-1
D: TRBD1
CDR3: CASIPEDRAGGYTF

V: TRBV6-2/TRBV6-3
D: TRBD2
CDR3: CASSPLAGGIRGANVLTF

V: TRBV19
D: TRBD2
CDR3: CASSIFVGGRAGPGELFF

V: TRBV12-3/TRBV12-4
D: .
CDR3: CASSFSGNQPQHF

V: TRBV6-4
D: .
CDR3: CATPQNDPGRGRAYEQYF

V: TRBV3-1/TRBV3-2
D: .
CDR3: CASSYGITDTQYF

V: TRBV7-2
D: .
CDR3: CASSSTYGYTF

V: TRBV14
D: .
CDR3: CASSQSQGVYSYNSPLHF

V: TRBV4-1
D: TRBD1
CDR3: CASSQDKGQGALNTEAFF

V: TRBV30
D: TRBD1
CDR3: CAWNHRGAYNEQFF

V: TRBV6-5
D: .
CDR3: CASSPLSGSGNTIYF

V: TRBV9
D: TRBD1
CDR3: CASSVHPQPKQGEALRSNQPQHF

V: TRBV28
D: TRBD1
CDR3: CATWTGGTEAFF

V: TRBV5-6
D: TRBD1
CDR3: CASSISGTGRYGYTF

V: TRBV5-6
D: TRBD2
CDR3: CASSEGLAGIYEQYF

V: TRBV5-1
D: .
CDR3: CASSSGVGEKLFF

V: TRBV5-6
D: TRBD1
CDR3: CASSLWGPGTGGDTEAFF

V: TRBV9
D: TRBD1
CDR3: CASSMTGYGYTF

V: TRBV7-2
D: .
CDR3: CASSPWRGTETQYF

V: TRBV7-2
D: TRBD1
CDR3: CASSLALTGTGTGGLFF

V: TRBV7-8
D: TRBD1
CDR3: CASSQGGETQYF

V: TRBV5-1
D: .
CDR3: CASSLAAGFYEQYF

V: TRBV18
D: TRBD1
CDR3: CASSPRGQGANTGELFF

V: TRBV27
D: TRBD2
CDR3: CASSPRRALGALAPSYNEQFF

V: TRBV6-5
D: TRBD1
CDR3: CASSRGQATEAFF

V: TRBV7-2
D: .
CDR3: CASSLETRNTEAFF

V: TRBV5-6
D: .
CDR3: CASSLEGPLSNTEAFF

V: TRBV19
D: .
CDR3: CASRWAGKNTEAFF

V: TRBV3-1/TRBV3-2
D: .
CDR3: CASSQGSNSNQPQHF

V: TRBV10-3
D: .
CDR3: CAISGRRNTEAFF

V: TRBV7-2
D: TRBD1
CDR3: CASSLTGPDTEAFF

V: TRBV5-4
D: .
CDR3: CASSLAGGASPLHF

V: TRBV18
D: .
CDR3: CASSPMSDSHLFF

V: TRBV3-1/TRBV3-2
D: .
CDR3: CASSSPAINYGYTF

V: TRBV7-2
D: .
CDR3: CASSIRTGLQETQYF

V: TRBV3-1/TRBV3-2
D: TRBD1
CDR3: CASSQGQGNSPLHF

V: TRBV29-1
D: TRBD1
CDR3: CSVGTADEQYF

V: TRBV30
D: .
CDR3: CAWSGAGDLPQHF

V: TRBV3-1/TRBV3-2
D: .
CDR3: CASSTSGNTEAFF

V: TRBV6-1
D: TRBD1
CDR3: CASTHGQGAYTF

V: TRBV5-4
D: TRBD2
CDR3: CASSLEGLAKNEQFF

V: TRBV15
D: .
CDR3: CATSRDPQRNTEAFF

V: TRBV12-3/TRBV12-4
D: .
CDR3: CASSPGHGGGYTF

V: TRBV7-9
D: .
CDR3: CASERGNTDTQYF